What follows are 27 T cell receptor beta chains derived from one specimen sequenced in a study of cytomegalovirus exposure and HLA in healthy donors. It was with 60 Vbeta and 13 Jbeta primers that the PCR ran. Sequencing was performed with immunoSEQ multiplex PCR; in TCRdb, only in-frame clones are kept and a portion is missing. The sample yields roughly 160,000 clones, around 64% seen once. The sequenced sample was PBMCs. The receptors come from a woman in her twenties or thirties in good health and CMV-seronegative.

This chain connects TRBV4-3 to TRBJ2-7; 10 positions agree with TRBD2. V lost 2 bases and J lost 1; bases outside the gene matches: 2. Germline V gene lookup returns CDR1 LGHNA and CDR2 YSLEER. The CDR3 runs to 15 residues. DNA of the CDR3: TGCGCCAGCAGCCAAACGACTAGCGGGTCCTACGAGCAGTACTTC. Translated: CASSQTTSGSYEQYF.

The chain couples TRBV14 to TRBJ1-1; the match to TRBD1 covers 8 bases. V lost 0 bases, J lost 11 bases, and 8 bases stayed unmatched. This CDR3 is built from 14 residues. Germline V gene sequence: CDR1 SGHDN, CDR2 FVKESK. The CDR3, as DNA: TGTGCCAGCAGCCAAGATGTAGGACAGGGAAATGCTTTCTTT. Its translation is CASSQDVGQGNAFF.

The rearrangement uses TRBV11-2 and TRBJ2-2, with D perhaps matching TRBD1 (6 bases). V shed 5 bases and J shed 1 base, with 11 bases lying between them. CDR1 and CDR2 (germline): SGHAT, FQNNGV. The CDR3 sequence is 15 residues long. In DNA, the CDR3 is TGTGCCAGCAGCAAAGACAGGTTGAACACCGGGGAGCTGTTTTTT. Protein product: CASSKDRLNTGELFF.

Only a few counts were recorded for this clone. The chain is built from TRBV2 and TRBJ2-1; 9 bases are shared with TRBD1. Germline V gene data show CDR1 as SNHLY and CDR2 as FYNNEI. The V gene end was trimmed by 4 bases and the J gene end by 8 bases; junction bases not matched to a gene: 9. The CDR3 spans 15 residues. CDR3 DNA sequence: TGTGCCAGCAGTGGCGGGACAGGGTCGTTCGATGAGCAGTTCTTC. Translating it yields CASSGGTGSFDEQFF. The whole variable domain, filled in from reference TRBV2 and TRBJ2-1, reads EPEVTQTPSHQVTQMGQEVILRCVPISNHLYFYWYRQILGQKVEFLVSFYNNEISEKSEIFDDQFSVERPDGSNFTLKIRSTKLEDSAMYFCASSGGTGSFDEQFFGPGTRLTVL.

The rearrangement joins TRBV5-4 to TRBJ2-3; TRBD2 matches 14 bases. The CDR3 covers 15 residues. Germline V CDR1 and CDR2: SGHNT, YYREEE (reference sequence). The junction had 8 bases not matched to a gene; V was cut back by 5 bases and J by 9 bases. CDR3: CASRPSTSGGVTQYF. As DNA, the CDR3 is TGTGCCAGCAGGCCCTCGACTAGCGGGGGGGTCACGCAGTATTTT.

This clone was counted a few times. V usage is TRBV7-9 and J usage is TRBJ2-3; 8 bases are a match to TRBD2. The V gene's germline CDR1 is SEHNR and CDR2 FQNEAQ (reference sequence). J gave up 4 bases and V 2 bases, and 5 bases lay outside the gene matches. This CDR3 region has 15 residues. CDR3 nucleotide sequence: TGTGCCAGCAGCTTAATAGCGGGGTGGGCAGATACGCAGTATTTT. Amino acids: CASSLIAGWADTQYF.

The chain uses TRBV11-3 and TRBJ2-3, with TRBD1 matching 9 bases. The V and J ends lost 5 bases and 2 bases, in that order; junction bases with no gene match: 5. CDR3 length: 15 amino acids. Germline V gene sequence: CDR1 SGHNT, CDR2 YENEEA. The CDR3 nucleotides are TGTGCCAGCAGCACCGGGACAGGGCCCACAGATACGCAGTATTTT. Translating gives CASSTGTGPTDTQYF.

V usage is TRBV5-1 and J usage is TRBJ2-7, with D uncertain. V was cut by 1 base and J by 3 bases, with 14 bases left in between. This CDR3 is built from 15 residues. The germline V gene has CDR1 SGHRS and CDR2 YFSETQ. CDR3 DNA sequence: TGCGCCAGCAGCTTGCCTCGACAAACGAACTACGAGCAGTACTTC. Translation gives CASSLPRQTNYEQYF.

This chain joins TRBV5-6 and TRBJ2-5; a weak D match, TRBD1 (7 bases). The J call is uncertain, as TRBJ2-7 better fits the DNA end. Per the germline V gene, CDR1 is SGHDT and CDR2 is YYEEEE. This CDR3 region has 18 residues. The CDR3 DNA reads as TGTGCCAGCAGCTTGCGGCGGGACAGTTACACACCCACCTACGAGCAGTACTTC. Residues: CASSLRRDSYTPTYEQYF.

The chain links TRBV29-1 to TRBJ2-5; 7 positions agree with TRBD1. With 7 bases clipped from V and 2 bases from J, the junction kept 4 bases outside the gene matches. CDR1 is SQVTM and CDR2 is ANQGSEA in the germline V gene. The CDR3 length is 12 residues. This CDR3 reads CSASGQQETQYF. CDR3 DNA: TGCAGCGCCTCGGGACAGCAAGAGACCCAGTACTTC.

The V call is TRBV28, the J call TRBJ1-1; D gene ambiguous. CDR1 and CDR2 (germline): MDHEN, SYDVKM. V gave up 7 bases and J gave up 1 base, with 16 bases separating them. The CDR3 consists of 15 residues. This CDR3 reads CASTPRIEKNTEAFF. The CDR3 DNA follows: TGTGCCAGCACCCCTAGGATCGAGAAGAACACTGAAGCTTTCTTT. Complete variable domain (other parts from reference TRBV28 and TRBJ1-1): DVKVTQSSRYLVKRTGEKVFLECVQDMDHENMFWYRQDPGLGLRLIYFSYDVKMKEKGDIPEGYSVSREKKERFSLILESASTNQTSMYLCASTPRIEKNTEAFFGQGTRLTVV.

The rearrangement joins TRBV7-2 to TRBJ2-1, with D tentatively TRBD2 (6 bases). This CDR3 is 15 amino acids long. Trimming left V 1 base short and J 2 bases short, with 9 bases between. Looked up from germline, CDR1 is SGHTA and CDR2 is FQGNSA. The CDR3 region is CASSLVAVTYNEQFF. For the CDR3, the DNA is TGTGCCAGCAGCTTAGTAGCGGTAACCTACAATGAGCAGTTCTTC.

This rearrangement joins TRBV7-6 to TRBJ2-2; TRBD2 is a possible D gene (6 bases). The V and J ends lost 4 bases and 1 base respectively, with 10 bases between them. The V gene's germline CDR1 is SGHVS and CDR2 FNYEAQ. There are 15 residues in the CDR3. The CDR3 nucleotides read TGTGCCAGCAGCTCCCAGGGACTGAACACCGGGGAGCTGTTTTTT. It encodes CASSSQGLNTGELFF.

This clone was counted only a few times. This chain connects TRBV11-1 to TRBJ2-7, with 7 bases that match TRBD2. Germline V lookup: CDR1 SGHAT, CDR2 FQDESV (reference sequence). V was clipped by 6 bases and J by 0 bases; unmatched bases: 8. The CDR3 consists of 15 residues. This CDR3 reads CASSFSSGSSYEQYF. The CDR3 DNA reads as TGTGCCAGCAGTTTTTCTAGCGGAAGCTCCTACGAGCAGTACTTC.

The V call is TRBV2, the J call TRBJ2-1, with 11 bases lining up with TRBD2. CDR3 size: 15 residues. The germline V gene has CDR1 SNHLY and CDR2 FYNNEI. Trimming took 6 bases from V and 3 from J; bases not matched to a gene: 4. The DNA of the CDR3 is TGTGCCAGCAGCGACGGGACTAGCGGCTACAATGAGCAGTTCTTC. It yields the protein CASSDGTSGYNEQFF.

With respect to this clone: This CDR3 is missing its conserved last phenylalanine or tryptophan, likely due to a read error. The chain has TRBV19 and TRBJ1-1; D unresolved. This CDR3 has 14 residues. The germline V gene has CDR1 LNHDA and CDR2 SQIVND (reference sequence). V was cut by 6 bases and J by 0 bases, with 11 bases left in between. CDR3 protein: CASSIRGMNTEAFL. The CDR3 nucleotides read TGTGCCAGTAGCATTCGGGGAATGAACACTGAAGCTTTCCTT.

V gene TRBV6-6 combines with J gene TRBJ1-3; possibly TRBD1 for D (6 bases). V was shortened by 5 bases and J by 6 bases, with 17 bases between the two germline ends. This CDR3 is built from 15 residues. Germline V lookup: CDR1 MNHNY, CDR2 SVGAGI (reference sequence). CDR3 DNA sequence: TGTGCCAGCAGTCCGCGGCCGGGGGGCGAAAACACCATATATTTT. Protein product: CASSPRPGGENTIYF.

There are a few counts of this clone. The chain joins TRBV11-3 to TRBJ2-1, with 12 positions matching TRBD2. CDR3 length: 14 residues. The V gene's germline CDR1 is SGHNT and CDR2 YENEEA. J was trimmed by 9 bases and V by 5 bases; bases with no gene match: 5. CDR3 nucleotide sequence: TGTGCCAGCAGCGCTAGCGGGAGGGGTATTGAGCAGTTCTTC. Residues: CASSASGRGIEQFF.

This chain joins TRBV11-1 and TRBJ2-2, with 8 nucleotides matching TRBD1. The length of the CDR3 is 16 residues. CDR1 SGHAT and CDR2 FQDESV come from the germline V gene (reference sequence). Unmatched junction bases numbered 5, after V lost 5 bases and J lost 0 bases. CDR3 protein: CASSKTGDPNTGELFF. CDR3 nucleotides: TGTGCCAGCAGCAAGACAGGGGACCCGAACACCGGGGAGCTGTTTTTT. Using reference TRBV11-1 and TRBJ2-2 for the parts outside the CDR3, the full variable domain is EAEVAQSPRYKITEKSQAVAFWCDPISGHATLYWYRQILGQGPELLVQFQDESVVDDSQLPKDRFSAERLKGVDSTLKIQPAELGDSAMYLCASSKTGDPNTGELFFGEGSRLTVL.

This rearrangement joins TRBV28 to TRBJ2-7; TRBD2 matches at 9 bases. This CDR3 is built from 17 residues. Unmatched junction bases numbered 14, after V lost 3 bases and J lost 5 bases. Germline loops: CDR1 MDHEN, CDR2 SYDVKM. The CDR3 region is CASSFYTIAGEVNEQYF. DNA of the CDR3: TGTGCCAGCAGTTTTTATACTATAGCGGGAGAGGTGAACGAGCAGTACTTC.

V is TRBV7-2 and J is TRBJ2-4, with 8 bases identical to TRBD1. V trimming: 0 bases; J trimming: 6 bases; junction bases outside the gene matches: 4. This CDR3 has 15 amino acids. Germline values: CDR1 SGHTA, CDR2 FQGNSA. The CDR3 DNA reads TGTGCCAGCAGCTTAGCGCACGGACAGGGAAACATTCAGTACTTC. Its translation: CASSLAHGQGNIQYF.

This clone was seen more than once but under ten times. CDR3 amino acids: CASSPTITGEHYGYTF. The CDR3 bases are TGCGCCAGCAGCCCTACTATTACAGGGGAGCACTATGGCTACACCTTC. The rearrangement uses TRBV4-1 and TRBJ1-2; 7 nucleotides align to TRBD1. Germline loops: CDR1 MGHRA, CDR2 YSYEKL. The J segment lost 3 bases and the V segment lost 4 bases, leaving 11 bases of the junction unmatched. This CDR3 is 16 amino acids long.

This clone was found a few times. CDR3 in amino acids: CASSFRQGHGPGELFF. CDR3 in DNA: TGTGCCAGCAGCTTTCGACAGGGGCATGGGCCCGGGGAGCTGTTTTTT. The chain uses TRBV13 and TRBJ2-2, with TRBD1 identical over 8 bases. After removal of 3 bases from V and 6 bases from J, the junction contained 9 bases not matched to a gene. Germline V gene lookup returns CDR1 PRHDT and CDR2 FYEKMQ (reference sequence). The CDR3 spans 16 residues.

V and J are TRBV28 and TRBJ1-1; D perhaps matches TRBD1 (6 bases). The V end was cut by 5 bases, the J end by 0 bases, with 10 bases between. CDR1 MDHEN and CDR2 SYDVKM come from the germline V gene. The CDR3 consists of 14 residues. The CDR3, as DNA: TGTGCCAGCAGTAACAGGGCTCTGAACACTGAAGCTTTCTTT. Its protein product is CASSNRALNTEAFF.

The V call is TRBV4-1, the J call TRBJ1-5; possibly TRBD1 for D (6 bases). Germline V gives CDR1 MGHRA, CDR2 YSYEKL. V dropped 3 bases and J dropped 8 bases, with 17 bases sitting between them. The length of the CDR3 is 15 residues. Here the CDR3 reads CASSQPGQGHEPQHF. As DNA, the CDR3 is TGCGCCAGCAGCCAGCCGGGACAAGGCCATGAGCCCCAGCATTTT.

This sequence joins TRBV19 and TRBJ1-5; 10 nucleotides agree with TRBD1. With 3 bases clipped from V and 5 bases from J, the junction kept 4 bases outside the gene matches. Germline V gives CDR1 LNHDA, CDR2 SQIVND (reference sequence). CDR3 length equals 15 residues. The CDR3: CASSIGQGVYQPQHF. Written as DNA, the CDR3 is TGTGCCAGTAGTATTGGACAGGGGGTCTATCAGCCCCAGCATTTT.

V is TRBV4-3 and J is TRBJ1-4, with a possible D match to TRBD1 (5 bases). There are 15 residues in the CDR3. V was trimmed by 0 bases and J by 7 bases, leaving 12 bases between them. Germline CDR1 is LGHNA and CDR2 is YSLEER. As DNA, the CDR3 is TGCGCCAGCAGCCAAGACGGGGGGAGGGGTGAAAAACTGTTTTTT. Its translation: CASSQDGGRGEKLFF.